This T cell receptor beta chain comes out of a study of T cells in Graves' hyperthyroidism and ophthalmopathy. Study-level findings and limits: Separation of ophthalmopathy from stable hyperthyroidism was achieved by a 13 V-J model.

This clonotype was observed at least ten times. Its antigen is currently unknown. At one end, the junction sequence differs from germline, possibly due to a read error. The germline CDR1 and CDR2 sequences are SGDLS and YYNGEE. This CDR3 is built from 16 residues. Amplification of TCR beta CDR3 regions was performed using RNA transcripts as template. The HTBI primer set served for first-round RT-PCR of the TCR CDR3. TCRdb passed the multiplex PCR reads through MiXCR, listing each CDR3 protein once. The sample records hundreds of thousands of distinct CDR3 sequences, 20% to 30% being singletons. Researchers barred patients who had uncontrolled infection, other autoimmune disease, pregnancy or lactation. PBMCs were collected from an approximately 9 ml volume of fresh peripheral blood.

This sequence joins TRBV9 and TRBJ2-7, with TRBD2 as a possible D gene (5 bases). The source is a man aged 40-50 years with Graves' hyperthyroidism that later progressed to Graves' ophthalmopathy. Sequencing was done on a sample of blood. The CDR3 here is CASSPQRDRSDYVQYF. The CDR3 bases are TGTGCCAGCAGCCCCCAAAGGGATCGAAGCGACTACGTGCAGTACTTC.